This is a list of T cell receptor beta chains from one sample in a study of CD8+ T cells in alopecia areata. The protocol was immunoSEQ multiplex PCR, while the TCRdb copy is restricted to in-frame clones and leaves out a portion. The data contain under 350,000 clones, over 45% of them singletons. The material was CD4+ T cells sorted from blood, obtained at week 24, from a patient treated with tofacitinib. The source of these receptors is a human donor with alopecia areata. Each CDR3 is given with its conserved first and last residue. Each record gives: J gene, CDR3 length, clone size, D gene, V gene, CDR3 DNA, CDR3 protein. A D gene is named only where the DNA matches it firmly. Expanded clones get a size class; other rows say once, few or many, or leave the size out.

j_call: TRBJ2-3; cdr3_length: 16; clone_size: -; d_call: TRBD2; v_call: TRBV27; cdr3_nt: TGTGCCAGCAGTTTATATCGGGGGGGCGGCACAGATACGCAGTATTTT; cdr3_aa: CASSLYRGGGTDTQYF
j_call: TRBJ2-1; cdr3_length: 15; clone_size: -; d_call: TRBD1; v_call: TRBV27; cdr3_nt: TGTGCCAGCACCTCGAAGGACAGGGTTGAAAATGAGCAGTTCTTC; cdr3_aa: CASTSKDRVENEQFF
j_call: TRBJ1-2; cdr3_length: 15; clone_size: -; d_call: TRBD1; v_call: TRBV6-5; cdr3_nt: TGTGCCAGCAGTTGGGGACAGGGGCTTAACTATGGCTACACCTTC; cdr3_aa: CASSWGQGLNYGYTF
j_call: TRBJ1-1; cdr3_length: 14; clone_size: -; d_call: -; v_call: TRBV2; cdr3_nt: TGTGCCAGCAGTGAAGAGGGCAGGGCCACTGAAGCTTTCTTT; cdr3_aa: CASSEEGRATEAFF
j_call: TRBJ2-3; cdr3_length: 13; clone_size: -; d_call: TRBD2; v_call: TRBV4-1; cdr3_nt: TGCGCCAGCAGCCAAGCGGGGGGGCACCGCCGGGATTTT; cdr3_aa: CASSQAGGHRRDF
j_call: TRBJ1-6; cdr3_length: 15; clone_size: -; d_call: -; v_call: TRBV4-2; cdr3_nt: TGTGCCAGCAGCCAGGCGGACAGAGATAATTCACCCCTCCACTTT; cdr3_aa: CASSQADRDNSPLHF
j_call: TRBJ2-1; cdr3_length: 16; clone_size: few; d_call: -; v_call: TRBV15; cdr3_nt: TGTGCCACCAGCAGAGTATACAGGGACGGCTACAATGAGCAGTTCTTC; cdr3_aa: CATSRVYRDGYNEQFF
j_call: TRBJ2-5; cdr3_length: 11; clone_size: -; d_call: -; v_call: TRBV30; cdr3_nt: TGTGCCTGGAGACAGCAAGAGACCCAGTACTTC; cdr3_aa: CAWRQQETQYF
j_call: TRBJ2-7; cdr3_length: 13; clone_size: -; d_call: TRBD2; v_call: TRBV10-3; cdr3_nt: TGTGCCATCAGTGAGGGTCGGGGGGGCGAGCAGTACTTC; cdr3_aa: CAISEGRGGEQYF
j_call: TRBJ2-3; cdr3_length: 13; clone_size: -; d_call: -; v_call: TRBV25-1; cdr3_nt: TGTGCCAGCAGAGAAAGAAACGCAGATACGCAGTATTTT; cdr3_aa: CASRERNADTQYF
j_call: TRBJ1-2; cdr3_length: 12; clone_size: -; d_call: TRBD1; v_call: TRBV7-2; cdr3_nt: TGTGCCAGCAGCTCAGGGGGGGGCCCGTACACCTTC; cdr3_aa: CASSSGGGPYTF
j_call: TRBJ2-1; cdr3_length: 16; clone_size: -; d_call: -; v_call: TRBV5-1; cdr3_nt: TGCGCCAGCAGGTCTGGTGGGGCGAGCTCCTACAATGAGCAGTTCTTC; cdr3_aa: CASRSGGASSYNEQFF
j_call: TRBJ2-5; cdr3_length: 15; clone_size: -; d_call: TRBD2; v_call: TRBV25-1; cdr3_nt: TGTGCCAGCAGTGAATCCGGACTAGCGAGGGAGACCCAGTACTTC; cdr3_aa: CASSESGLARETQYF
j_call: TRBJ2-5; cdr3_length: 15; clone_size: -; d_call: -; v_call: TRBV27; cdr3_nt: TGTGCCAGCAGTTTTGTCAGGGGCCCTCAAGAGACCCAGTACTTC; cdr3_aa: CASSFVRGPQETQYF
j_call: TRBJ2-3; cdr3_length: 12; clone_size: -; d_call: -; v_call: TRBV10-3; cdr3_nt: TGTGCCATCAGAGACCACACAGATACGCAGTATTTT; cdr3_aa: CAIRDHTDTQYF
j_call: TRBJ1-2; cdr3_length: 15; clone_size: -; d_call: -; v_call: TRBV6-1; cdr3_nt: TGTGCCAGCAGTGAAGCGACGACCCGCGACTATGGCTACACCTTC; cdr3_aa: CASSEATTRDYGYTF
j_call: TRBJ2-5; cdr3_length: 14; clone_size: -; d_call: TRBD1; v_call: TRBV9; cdr3_nt: TGTGCCAGCAGCTCTCGACAGGGGTGGGAGACCCAGTACTTC; cdr3_aa: CASSSRQGWETQYF
j_call: TRBJ1-6; cdr3_length: 12; clone_size: -; d_call: -; v_call: TRBV19; cdr3_nt: TGTGCCAGTAGTGCGGACTGGGCACCCCTCCACTTT; cdr3_aa: CASSADWAPLHF
j_call: TRBJ1-2; cdr3_length: 15; clone_size: -; d_call: -; v_call: TRBV6-1; cdr3_nt: TGTGCCAGCAGTACCGAACAGGGATTGGGCTATGGCTACACCTTC; cdr3_aa: CASSTEQGLGYGYTF
j_call: TRBJ1-1; cdr3_length: 13; clone_size: -; d_call: -; v_call: TRBV30; cdr3_nt: TGTGCCTGGAGTGTGAAAGGGAACACTGAAGCTTTCTTT; cdr3_aa: CAWSVKGNTEAFF
j_call: TRBJ2-1; cdr3_length: 14; clone_size: -; d_call: TRBD2; v_call: TRBV7-2; cdr3_nt: TGTGCCAGCAGCTCTAGCGGGGGGAGGAGTGAGCAGTTCTTC; cdr3_aa: CASSSSGGRSEQFF
j_call: TRBJ2-6; cdr3_length: 19; clone_size: -; d_call: -; v_call: TRBV14; cdr3_nt: TGTGCCAGCAGCCAAGAAGGGGGACTACCTTCGTTAGGGGCCAACGTCCTGACTTTC; cdr3_aa: CASSQEGGLPSLGANVLTF
j_call: TRBJ1-5; cdr3_length: 12; clone_size: -; d_call: -; v_call: TRBV2; cdr3_nt: TGTGCCAGCAGTGGTGGAATGTTGGCCCAGCATTTT; cdr3_aa: CASSGGMLAQHF
j_call: TRBJ1-1; cdr3_length: 16; clone_size: few; d_call: -; v_call: TRBV25-1; cdr3_nt: TGTGCCAGCAGAGACGAGGGGACGACAGTGAACACTGAAGCTTTCTTT; cdr3_aa: CASRDEGTTVNTEAFF
j_call: TRBJ2-1; cdr3_length: 15; clone_size: -; d_call: TRBD2; v_call: TRBV5-1; cdr3_nt: TGCGCCAGCAGCTTGGCAGCGGGGCAATACAATGAGCAGTTCTTC; cdr3_aa: CASSLAAGQYNEQFF
j_call: TRBJ2-7; cdr3_length: 14; clone_size: -; d_call: TRBD1; v_call: TRBV5-1; cdr3_nt: TGCGCCAGCAGCTTAGGGGACAGGGTCAACGAGCAGTACTTC; cdr3_aa: CASSLGDRVNEQYF
j_call: TRBJ2-3; cdr3_length: 14; clone_size: -; d_call: -; v_call: TRBV4-1; cdr3_nt: TGCGCCAGCAGCCAGCCAGGACGCACAGATACGCAGTATTTT; cdr3_aa: CASSQPGRTDTQYF
j_call: TRBJ2-6; cdr3_length: 17; clone_size: -; d_call: TRBD2; v_call: TRBV9; cdr3_nt: TGTGCCAGCAGCGTAGAACTAGCGGGGGCAGGGGCCAACGTCCTGACTTTC; cdr3_aa: CASSVELAGAGANVLTF
j_call: TRBJ1-1; cdr3_length: 14; clone_size: -; d_call: -; v_call: TRBV5-1; cdr3_nt: TGCGCCAGCAGCTTGGACAGGGTGCCCACTGAAGCTTTCTTT; cdr3_aa: CASSLDRVPTEAFF
j_call: TRBJ1-1; cdr3_length: 17; clone_size: -; d_call: -; v_call: TRBV23-1; cdr3_nt: TGCGCCAGCAGTCAATCGAGGCCCGGACACCAGAACACTGAAGCTTTCTTT; cdr3_aa: CASSQSRPGHQNTEAFF
j_call: TRBJ2-3; cdr3_length: 14; clone_size: -; d_call: -; v_call: TRBV5-1; cdr3_nt: TGCGCCAGCAGCGGGGCGGAAGGTGGAGATACGCAGTATTTT; cdr3_aa: CASSGAEGGDTQYF
j_call: TRBJ2-5; cdr3_length: 15; clone_size: few; d_call: -; v_call: TRBV9; cdr3_nt: TGTGCCAGCAGCGTAGCTAGTTCTTGGGCGGAGACCCAGTACTTC; cdr3_aa: CASSVASSWAETQYF
j_call: TRBJ2-5; cdr3_length: 14; clone_size: -; d_call: TRBD1; v_call: TRBV7-9; cdr3_nt: TGTGCCAGCAGCCCGCGGACAGGGGAAGAGACCCAGTACTTC; cdr3_aa: CASSPRTGEETQYF
j_call: TRBJ2-3; cdr3_length: 19; clone_size: -; d_call: -; v_call: TRBV5-1; cdr3_nt: TGCGCCAGCAGCTTGGACCGCCCGGGGGTTCGCCAAACGACAGATACGCAGTATTTT; cdr3_aa: CASSLDRPGVRQTTDTQYF